This TCR beta chain originates from a study of blood T cells in healthy people across ages. The sample providers were healthy Caucasian people from Russia, aged roughly 6 to 95. V was trimmed by 1 base and J by 9 bases, leaving 6 bases between them. From germline, CDR1 is LGHDT and CDR2 YNNKEL (reference sequence). The length of the CDR3 is 12 residues. Regarding the study as a whole: Whereas aged donors had fewer naive CD4+ cells, long-lived donors had more of them and higher diversity.

On this clonotype: The antigen is undetermined.

Next came a second PCR, run for roughly 6 to 11 cycles, which used a sample-barcoded 5' primer along with a J-beta primer mix. TCRdb analysed the 5' RACE reads with MiXCR anew, one entry per CDR3 protein. The repertoire holds about 800,000 distinct CDR3 sequences, with 25% as singletons. These sequences were also reported in another study, on T cells of mothers and their children. As that report states: In this cohort, donors were a few healthy Caucasian mothers plus their six children. In each mother, TCR beta CDR3 reads exceeded 10 million; in each child, they numbered 3 million to 3.5 million.

This chain joins TRBV3-1 and TRBJ1-4; D gene unclear. Sequenced: blood. The origin of this receptor is a boy between 10 and 17 years old in good health. CDR3 DNA sequence: TGTGCCAGCAGCCAAGGCGGGAAAAAACTGTTTTTT. It codes for CASSQGGKKLFF. The full variable domain, in which reference TRBV3-1 and TRBJ1-4 provide the parts outside the CDR3, is DTAVSQTPKYLVTQMGNDKSIKCEQNLGHDTMYWYKQDSKKFLKIMFSYNNKELIINETVPNRFSPKSPDKAHLNLHINSLELGDSAVYFCASSQGGKKLFFGSGTQLSVL.